This passage covers 5 T cell receptor beta chains from one sample sequenced in a study of T cells in Graves' hyperthyroidism and ophthalmopathy. RNA transcripts gave rise to amplified TCR beta CDR3 regions. The HTBI primer set drove a first-round RT-PCR of the TCR CDR3. TCRdb processed the multiplex PCR reads anew with MiXCR; each CDR3 protein has one entry. The table records hundreds of thousands of distinct CDR3 sequences, approximately 24% of them present only once. What was sequenced was blood. Receptors were obtained from a woman between 25 and 40 years old with Graves' ophthalmopathy.

As regards this clonotype: The junction does not match germline at one end; this may be a read error. The chain joins TRBV5-1 to TRBJ1-1; D is uncertain. The V gene's germline CDR1 is SGHRS and CDR2 YFSETQ. There are 13 residues in the CDR3. In DNA, the CDR3 is TGCGCCAGCAGCTTGGACGACGCCACTGAAGCTTTATTT. Translation gives CASSLDDATEALF. Based on the CDR3 plus reference TRBV5-1 and TRBJ1-1, the full variable domain is KAGVTQTPRYLIKTRGQQVTLSCSPISGHRSVSWYQQTPGQGLQFLFEYFSETQRNKGNFPGRFSGRQFSNSRSEMNVSTLELGDSALYLCASSLDDATEALFGQGTRLTVV.

This clonotype has only one observation. V and J are TRBV11-2 and TRBJ2-5; no reliable D call. Per the germline V gene, CDR1 is SGHAT and CDR2 is FQNNGV. This CDR3 is built from 13 residues. V was trimmed by 4 bases and J by 5 bases, leaving 11 bases between them. This CDR3 reads CASSSIQSETQYF. DNA for the CDR3: TGTGCCAGCAGCTCGATCCAGAGTGAGACCCAGTACTTC.

In this sample, this clonotype turned up many times. This rearrangement joins TRBV7-3 to TRBJ1-1; 8 bases fit TRBD1. CDR3 length: 21 residues. Germline assignment: CDR1 SGHTA and CDR2 FQGTGA. Trimming took 2 bases from V and 0 from J; bases not matched to a gene: 20. CDR3 amino acids: CASSLQENFRDRSKMNTEAFF. CDR3 DNA sequence: TGTGCCAGCAGCTTACAGGAAAATTTCCGGGACAGGAGTAAAATGAACACTGAAGCTTTCTTT.

Ten or more counts support this clonotype. The chain links TRBV11-2 to TRBJ2-7; D not resolved. The CDR3 is 14 residues long. Per the germline V gene, CDR1 is SGHAT and CDR2 is FQNNGV. The V and J ends lost 2 bases and 0 bases respectively, with 8 bases between them. The CDR3 bases are TGTGCCAGCAGCTTATCCTTCTCCTCCTACGAGCAGTACTTC. Translating it yields CASSLSFSSYEQYF.

This clonotype was recorded many times. A junction boundary mismatches the germline segment, possibly from a read error. DNA of the CDR3: TGCAGTGCTGGAAGGCCGGGACAGATTTCCTCATTT. Encoded protein: CSAGRPGQISSF. The chain recombines TRBV20-1 with TRBJ1-1, with 7 nucleotides matching TRBD1. CDR1 is DFQATT and CDR2 is SNEGSKA in the germline V gene (reference sequence). CDR3 length: 12 amino acids.